Following are 13 T cell receptor beta chains from one sample sequenced in a study of read filtering for tumor transcriptome and immune sequencing. This library used around 0.4 ug RNA and molecular barcoded adaptors spanning alpha/delta and beta/gamma chains. TCRdb re-called the reads through MiXCR, storing one row per CDR3 protein. The top ten hold roughly 16% of the sample, which has approximately 59,000 distinct CDR3 sequences, 9% to 15% seen once. The sequencing sample was made of a population of CD138-negative cells sorted from bone marrow. The receptors originated from a donor at least 40 years old with multiple myeloma.

In its sample, this clonotype was seen many times. V is TRBV6-4 and J is TRBJ2-3; possible D gene TRBD2, 6 bases. Germline CDR1 is MRHNA and CDR2 is SNTAGT. This CDR3 spans 14 amino acids. The germline V and J ends were trimmed by 6 bases and 1 base, with 11 bases remaining between them. The CDR3 sequence is CASSQGGGTDTQYF. The CDR3 bases are TGTGCCAGCAGCCAGGGCGGGGGCACAGATACGCAGTATTTT.

This clonotype has at least ten counts. This sequence joins TRBV5-1 and TRBJ1-1; D may be TRBD1 (6 bases). CDR1 is SGHRS, CDR2 YFSETQ, per germline. Trimming left V 4 bases short and J 0 bases short, with 10 bases between. The CDR3 length is 14 residues. The CDR3 here is CASSRTVLNTEAFF. The CDR3 DNA follows: TGCGCCAGCAGCCGGACAGTGTTGAACACTGAAGCTTTCTTT. Filled out from reference TRBV5-1 and TRBJ1-1, the complete variable domain reads KAGVTQTPRYLIKTRGQQVTLSCSPISGHRSVSWYQQTPGQGLQFLFEYFSETQRNKGNFPGRFSGRQFSNSRSEMNVSTLELGDSALYLCASSRTVLNTEAFFGQGTRLTVV.

This clonotype was seen many times. The chain is built from TRBV27 and TRBJ1-6; a weak D match, TRBD1 (5 bases). The CDR3 runs 20 residues. The V gene's germline CDR1 is MNHEY and CDR2 SMNVEV (reference sequence). The V gene lost 4 bases and the J gene lost 5 bases, with 27 bases spanning the gap. This CDR3 is CASSSFWDGMAKPHNSPLHF. CDR3 DNA: TGTGCCAGCAGTTCCTTTTGGGACGGGATGGCGAAACCTCATAATTCACCCCTCCACTTT.

This clonotype was recorded many times. This chain joins TRBV7-9 and TRBJ1-4; tentatively, D is TRBD1 (6 bases). This CDR3 spans 15 amino acids. The ends were cut back, 5 bases at V and 0 bases at J, with 10 bases in the middle. Germline V gene sequence: CDR1 SEHNR, CDR2 FQNEAQ (reference sequence). The CDR3 coding sequence is TGTGCCAGCAGCACCAGGGGCACAACTAATGAAAAACTGTTTTTT. This gives the protein CASSTRGTTNEKLFF.

This clonotype has ten or more counts. J is TRBJ2-1 and V is TRBV27, with 8 positions matching TRBD2. Trimming cost V 5 bases and J 0 bases; bases outside gene matches: 9. Germline CDR1 reads MNHEY; CDR2 reads SMNVEV (reference sequence). The CDR3 consists of 17 residues. This CDR3 is CASSPRLSGSSYNEQFF. CDR3 nucleotides: TGTGCCAGCAGTCCGCGGCTGAGCGGGAGCTCCTACAATGAGCAGTTCTTC.

This clonotype was detected ten times or more. The chain uses TRBV7-2 and TRBJ1-1, with D possibly matching TRBD1 (6 bases). Trimming removed 5 bases from V and 5 bases from J, with 15 bases in between. Germline values: CDR1 SGHTA, CDR2 FQGNSA. The CDR3 covers 14 residues. The CDR3 sequence: CASSRETGITEAFF. The CDR3 region has the DNA TGTGCCAGCAGCAGAGAGACAGGAATTACTGAAGCTTTCTTT.

Ten or more counts support this clonotype. The rearrangement links TRBV9 to TRBJ2-1; 10 nucleotides align to TRBD2. V shed 3 bases and J 4 bases; nucleotides not matched to a gene: 4. The CDR3 spans 15 residues. Germline-derived CDR1 and CDR2 are SGDLS and YYNGEE. DNA for the CDR3: TGTGCCAGCAGCGGTAGCGGGGGGCTTTACAATGAGCAGTTCTTC. This gives the protein CASSGSGGLYNEQFF.

This clonotype is medium-sized in the sample. The rearrangement joins TRBV6-1 to TRBJ1-5; D might be TRBD1 (6 bases). V lost 0 bases and J lost 5, with 14 bases in between. Germline loops: CDR1 MNHNS, CDR2 SASEGT. The CDR3 runs to 16 residues. The CDR3 spells CASSEAPGVGHQPQHF. CDR3 bases: TGTGCCAGCAGTGAAGCCCCAGGGGTTGGCCATCAGCCCCAGCATTTT.

Regarding this clonotype: This may be a read error, as it is one base from a much larger clone. The chain joins TRBV7-2 to TRBJ1-2, with unresolved D. This CDR3 comprises 15 residues. The V gene's germline CDR1 is SGHTA and CDR2 FQGNSA. Trimming took off 5 bases at V and 2 bases at J, with 15 bases between the two ends. CDR3 in amino acids: CASSAPNGLNYGYTF. CDR3 bases: TGTGCCAGCAGCGCACCGAACGGACTAAACTATGGCTACACCTTC.

This clonotype has only one observation. Because it lacks the conserved phenylalanine or tryptophan at the end, this CDR3 is likely a read error. Because the CDR3's place on the DNA is in doubt, the DNA is left out and the CDR3 is given as listed by TCRdb. The chain is built from TRBV10-3 and TRBJ2-1; the D segment call TRBD1 is taken from the table without a DNA check. The germline gives CDR1 ENHRY, CDR2 SYGVKD. The CDR3 sequence runs 14 residues, both termini included. The CDR3 region is CAISSQGRLNEQLL.

This clonotype has ten or more counts. The rearrangement links TRBV20-1 to TRBJ2-5; D possibly matches TRBD1 or TRBD2 (5 bases each). V was pared by 0 bases and J by 10 bases, with 12 bases between. Germline V gene data show CDR1 as DFQATT and CDR2 as SNEGSKA (reference sequence). The CDR3 consists of 12 residues. DNA of the CDR3: TGCAGTGCTAGAGATTTGGGGGTCGGCCAGTACTTC. This codes for CSARDLGVGQYF.

This clonotype was counted between two and nine times. A much larger clone sits a single nucleotide away, making a read error possible. Because the CDR3 is missing its conserved closing phenylalanine or tryptophan, this is likely a read error. The chain uses TRBV7-9 and TRBJ2-2, with D hard to call. Deletions cut 5 bases from V and 6 bases from J, with 10 bases between. CDR3 length equals 13 residues. CDR1 and CDR2 (germline): SEHNR, FQNEAQ (reference sequence). DNA of the CDR3: TGTGCCAGCAGCCCGACTGCCGCCGGGGAGCTGTTTCTT. Translation: CASSPTAAGELFL.

This clonotype was seen many times. This chain joins TRBV6-5 and TRBJ2-5; TRBD2 agrees at 13 bases. The CDR3 runs to 15 residues. Trimming cost V 10 bases and J 2 bases; bases outside gene matches: 7. Germline V gene lookup returns CDR1 MNHEY and CDR2 SVGAGI. CDR3 sequence (DNA): TGTGCCACCCGAGGGGGACTAGCGGGGCAAGAGACCCAGTACTTC. This sequence encodes CATRGGLAGQETQYF.